The present TCR beta chain was sequenced within a study of CD8+ T cells in alopecia areata. Study overall: Treated patients were given 5 to 10 mg oral tofacitinib twice daily.

The CDR3 runs to 15 residues. With 2 bases removed from V and 1 base from J, the gap between germline ends came to 11 bases. Germline lookup yields CDR1 MNHEY and CDR2 SMNVEV (reference sequence). The sequencing template was cDNA reverse transcribed from extracted RNA. Libraries were prepared by immunoSEQ multiplex PCR; TCRdb keeps only in-frame clonotypes and omits some of them. The sample records some 110,000 clones, 50% to 75% being singletons. Specified treatment: oral pan-JAK inhibitor, 5-10 mg twice daily. The sequence was collected from a human donor with alopecia areata. V gene TRBV27 combines with J gene TRBJ2-5, with a weak D call TRBD2 (6 bases). Sample: CD8+ T cells sorted from blood, taken at week 4, from a patient treated with tofacitinib. The CDR3 DNA sequence: TGTGCCAGCAGTTTAGGAGGGGCGATCCAAGAGACCCAGTACTTC. It specifies CASSLGGAIQETQYF.